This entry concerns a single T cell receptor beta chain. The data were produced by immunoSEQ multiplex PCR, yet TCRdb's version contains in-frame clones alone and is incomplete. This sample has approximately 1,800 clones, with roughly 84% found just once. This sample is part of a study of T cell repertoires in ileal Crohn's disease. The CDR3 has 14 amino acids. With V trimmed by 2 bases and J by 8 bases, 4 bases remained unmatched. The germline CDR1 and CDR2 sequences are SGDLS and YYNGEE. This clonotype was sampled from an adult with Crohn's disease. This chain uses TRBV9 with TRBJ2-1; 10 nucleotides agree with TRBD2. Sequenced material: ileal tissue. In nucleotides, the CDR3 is TGTGCCAGCAGCGTTACTAGCGGGGTGTATGAGCAGTTCTTC. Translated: CASSVTSGVYEQFF.